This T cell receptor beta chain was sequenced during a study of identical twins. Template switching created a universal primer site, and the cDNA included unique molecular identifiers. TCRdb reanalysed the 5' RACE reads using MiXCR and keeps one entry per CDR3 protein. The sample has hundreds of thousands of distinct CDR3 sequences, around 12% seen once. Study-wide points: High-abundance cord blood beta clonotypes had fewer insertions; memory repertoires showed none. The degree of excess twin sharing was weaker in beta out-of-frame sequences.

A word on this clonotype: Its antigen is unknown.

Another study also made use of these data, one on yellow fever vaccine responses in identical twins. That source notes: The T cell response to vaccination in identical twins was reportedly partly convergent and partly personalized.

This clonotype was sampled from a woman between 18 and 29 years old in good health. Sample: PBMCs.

CDR3 DNA: TGTGCCACCAGAACGGACAGGGGGTCGTGGGAGACCCAGTACTTC. This encodes CATRTDRGSWETQYF. The chain is built from TRBV15 and TRBJ2-5, with 10 bases matching TRBD1. The CDR3 length is 15 residues. Germline values: CDR1 LNHNV, CDR2 YYDKDF (reference sequence). With 6 bases clipped from V and 5 bases from J, the junction kept 9 bases outside the gene matches.